A single sample is the source of the 30 T cell receptor beta chains below, sequenced in a study of control samples from healthy donors and cancer patients. Libraries were prepared by immunoSEQ multiplex PCR; TCRdb keeps only in-frame clonotypes and omits some of them. The profile shows 120,000 to 150,000 clones, 75% to 95% of them singletons. Material for sequencing was blood. The receptors come from a man younger than 45 in good health.

This clone was seen a single time. J is TRBJ2-1 and V is TRBV30; D is unclear. The CDR3 is 12 residues long. Germline CDR1 GTSNPN, CDR2 SVGIG (reference sequence). V lost 1 base and J 10 bases, leaving 11 bases between the germline ends. As DNA, the CDR3 is TGTGCCTGGAGTGGCGTTGTCGAGGAGCAGTTCTTC. Translating it yields CAWSGVVEEQFF. Looking up the rest from reference TRBV30 and TRBJ2-1 gives the full variable domain: SQTIHQWPATLVQPVGSPLSLECTVEGTSNPNLYWYRQAAGRGLQLLFYSVGIGQISSEVPQNLSASRPQDRQFILSSKKLLLSDSGFYLCAWSGVVEEQFFGPGTRLTVL.

The chain uses TRBV7-2 and TRBJ1-5, with no clear D. The CDR3 contains 14 residues. CDR1 SGHTA and CDR2 FQGNSA come from the germline V gene. V lost 6 bases to trimming and J lost 2 bases, with 11 bases between them. The CDR3 region has the DNA TGTGCCAGCAGGATCCGAGACGGCAATCAGCCCCAGCATTTT. Protein sequence: CASRIRDGNQPQHF.

The genes are TRBV4-2 and TRBJ1-2, with 7 positions matching TRBD1. The CDR3 totals 20 residues. Per the germline V gene, CDR1 is LGHNA and CDR2 is YNFKEQ. The J segment lost 0 bases and the V segment lost 0 bases, leaving 16 bases of the junction unmatched. The CDR3, as DNA: TGTGCCAGCAGCCAAGAGGTCGCGGCAGGGGGGCGATTAGCTAACTATGGCTACACCTTC. This encodes CASSQEVAAGGRLANYGYTF.

The rearrangement uses TRBV9 and TRBJ2-7; no firm D call. The V and J ends lost 0 bases and 3 bases respectively, with 1 base between them. The CDR3 spans 11 residues. CDR1 SGDLS and CDR2 YYNGEE come from the germline V gene. The CDR3 sequence is CASSVDYEQYF. The CDR3 DNA reads as TGTGCCAGCAGCGTAGACTACGAGCAGTACTTC.

The V and J genes are TRBV20-1 and TRBJ2-1, with TRBD2 matching over 11 bases. The CDR3 contains 14 residues. V shed 3 bases, J shed 6 bases, and the junction held 4 bases outside the gene matches. Germline V lookup: CDR1 DFQATT, CDR2 SNEGSKA (reference sequence). The CDR3 loop is CSASSGGASNEQFF. CDR3 nucleotides: TGCAGTGCTAGTAGCGGGGGGGCTTCCAATGAGCAGTTCTTC.

The CDR3 sequence: CASSFLGAENEQYF. The CDR3 DNA sequence: TGTGCCAGCAGTTTTCTAGGGGCTGAAAACGAGCAGTACTTC. This chain connects TRBV27 to TRBJ2-7, with D possibly being TRBD1 (5 bases). This CDR3 has 14 amino acids. Trimming cost V 3 bases and J 5 bases, with 14 bases left between them. In germline, CDR1 is MNHEY, CDR2 SMNVEV (reference sequence).

This chain joins TRBV6-5 and TRBJ1-5; 7 nucleotides match TRBD1. Germline assignment: CDR1 MNHEY and CDR2 SVGAGI. The trim removed 7 bases at V and 1 base at J, leaving 1 base unmatched. The CDR3 is 13 residues long. The CDR3 here is CASTTGSNQPQHF. In DNA, the CDR3 is TGTGCCAGCACGACAGGGAGCAATCAGCCCCAGCATTTT.

The V gene is TRBV5-1, the J gene TRBJ1-6; 9 nucleotides match TRBD1. The CDR3 is 18 amino acids. Germline lookup yields CDR1 SGHRS and CDR2 YFSETQ. V was pared by 0 bases and J by 7 bases, with 11 bases of the junction left unmatched. The CDR3 spells CASSLAVGTGQGNSPLHF. The CDR3, as DNA: TGCGCCAGCAGCTTGGCCGTCGGGACAGGGCAGGGGAATTCACCCCTCCACTTT.

The chain combines TRBV11-2 with TRBJ2-2; 7 bases line up with TRBD1. The germline gives CDR1 SGHAT, CDR2 FQNNGV. The CDR3 is 14 residues long. V lost 5 bases, J lost 6 bases, and 6 bases stayed unmatched. CDR3 sequence reads: CASSRIGGPGELFF. DNA for the CDR3: TGTGCCAGCAGCAGAATAGGGGGCCCCGGGGAGCTGTTTTTT.

The chain couples TRBV15 to TRBJ1-1; 8 nucleotides match TRBD1. The V gene end was trimmed by 1 base and the J gene end by 1 base; junction bases not matched to a gene: 14. The CDR3 consists of 19 residues. Looked up from germline, CDR1 is LNHNV and CDR2 is YYDKDF (reference sequence). CDR3 loop: CATSRGGWRTGWANTEAFF. As DNA, the CDR3 is TGTGCCACCAGCAGAGGGGGGTGGAGGACAGGGTGGGCGAACACTGAAGCTTTCTTT.

The rearrangement uses TRBV14 and TRBJ2-5, with D perhaps matching TRBD1 or TRBD2 (5 bases each). Trimming cost V 0 bases and J 4 bases, with 12 bases left between them. Germline CDR1 SGHDN, CDR2 FVKESK. The CDR3 is 15 residues long. The CDR3 protein is CASSQDVPGTETQYF. CDR3 bases: TGTGCCAGCAGCCAAGATGTACCCGGGACAGAGACCCAGTACTTC.

The rearrangement links TRBV5-5 to TRBJ2-3; D not certain. Germline V gene lookup returns CDR1 SGHKS and CDR2 YYEKEE (reference sequence). CDR3 size: 16 residues. The V and J ends lost 4 bases and 0 bases respectively, with 15 bases between them. The CDR3 loop reads CASSPLFFPSTDTQYF. The DNA of the CDR3 is TGTGCCAGCAGCCCGCTCTTTTTCCCTAGCACAGATACGCAGTATTTT.

The V call is TRBV19, the J call TRBJ2-1; D is possibly TRBD1 or TRBD2 (5 bases each). Germline lookup yields CDR1 LNHDA and CDR2 SQIVND (reference sequence). V gave up 4 bases and J gave up 6 bases, with 13 bases separating them. This CDR3 region has 14 residues. CDR3 in amino acids: CASSKRGLPNEQFF. The CDR3 coding sequence is TGTGCCAGTAGTAAGAGGGGCCTTCCCAATGAGCAGTTCTTC.

The rearrangement uses TRBV19 and TRBJ2-1; D unclear. The germline V gene encodes CDR1 LNHDA and CDR2 SQIVND (reference sequence). This CDR3 region has 18 residues. Deletions cut 3 bases from V and 0 bases from J, with 18 bases between. CDR3 bases: TGTGCCAGTAGTATTGTCCTACGGGCTATTTTCTCCTACAATGAGCAGTTCTTC. Protein: CASSIVLRAIFSYNEQFF.

V gene TRBV2 combines with J gene TRBJ1-2; no definite D call. Looked up from germline, CDR1 is SNHLY and CDR2 is FYNNEI. The CDR3 has 11 amino acids. V was trimmed by 3 bases and J by 4 bases, leaving 3 bases between them. The CDR3 protein is CASSDSYGYTF. CDR3 DNA: TGTGCCAGCAGTGACAGCTATGGCTACACCTTC. Combining the CDR3 with reference TRBV2 and TRBJ1-2 gives the whole variable domain EPEVTQTPSHQVTQMGQEVILRCVPISNHLYFYWYRQILGQKVEFLVSFYNNEISEKSEIFDDQFSVERPDGSNFTLKIRSTKLEDSAMYFCASSDSYGYTFGSGTRLTVV.

A single count supports this clone. The CDR3 is CASSLDGGPNYGYTF. DNA of the CDR3: TGTGCCAGCAGCTTAGACGGGGGGCCCAACTATGGCTACACCTTC. The rearrangement joins TRBV7-9 to TRBJ1-2; tentatively, D is TRBD1 (6 bases). V was trimmed by 1 base and J by 2 bases, leaving 11 bases between them. The CDR3 sequence is 15 residues long. CDR1 is SEHNR and CDR2 is FQNEAQ in the germline V gene (reference sequence).

V usage is TRBV5-4 and J usage is TRBJ2-1; D may correspond to TRBD1 or TRBD2 (6 bases each). The CDR3 spans 16 residues. V shed 6 bases and J shed 4 bases, with 20 bases lying between them. Germline V gives CDR1 SGHNT, CDR2 YYREEE (reference sequence). The CDR3, as DNA: TGTGCCAGCAAGGGTCCCACGGGGGCCTGGTACAATGAGCAGTTCTTC. This codes for CASKGPTGAWYNEQFF.

In this sample, this clone turned up once. The chain is built from TRBV5-6 and TRBJ1-5; D is ambiguous. The CDR3 contains 14 residues. Germline loops: CDR1 SGHDT, CDR2 YYEEEE. V was trimmed by 2 bases and J by 6 bases, leaving 12 bases between them. Here the CDR3 reads CASSFAAGFQPQHF. The CDR3 coding sequence is TGTGCCAGCAGCTTTGCGGCGGGATTTCAGCCCCAGCATTTT.

The V gene is TRBV24-1, the J gene TRBJ2-3, with D perhaps TRBD2 (5 bases). V was clipped by 9 bases and J by 0 bases, with 6 bases between them. This CDR3 is 12 amino acids long. CDR1 is KGHDR, CDR2 SFDVKD, per germline. The CDR3, as DNA: TGTGCCACCGAGGGTAGCACAGATACGCAGTATTTT. This gives the protein CATEGSTDTQYF.

This clone was found once. The CDR3 coding sequence is TGTGCCAGCAGCTTCGCAACCGTGGGCAGGGGGAACACTGAAGCTTTCTTT. This gives the protein CASSFATVGRGNTEAFF. This sequence joins TRBV9 and TRBJ1-1, with D tentatively TRBD1 (6 bases). This CDR3 has 17 residues. CDR1 and CDR2 from the germline V gene are SGDLS and YYNGEE. The ends were cut back, 4 bases at V and 1 base at J, with 20 bases in the middle.

The rearrangement links TRBV30 to TRBJ2-7, with TRBD1 as a possible D gene (6 bases). V lost 5 bases to trimming and J lost 3 bases, with 14 bases between them. The CDR3 length is 13 residues. Germline V CDR1 and CDR2: GTSNPN, SVGIG (reference sequence). The DNA of the CDR3 is TGTGCCTGGGCGCAGACAGGTGGCTACGAGCAGTACTTC. It specifies CAWAQTGGYEQYF.

Notes on this clone: This CDR3 is also generated by other DNA sequences in the sample. In DNA form, the CDR3 reads TGTGCCAGCAGTGAGGGGGGGCGCGGCTATGGCTACACCTTC. Translated, it gives CASSEGGRGYGYTF. This chain uses TRBV2 with TRBJ1-2; possibly TRBD1 for D (6 bases). Germline CDR1 reads SNHLY; CDR2 reads FYNNEI. The CDR3 runs 14 residues. V lost 3 bases and J lost 4, with 12 bases in between.

This clone was observed many times. The chain recombines TRBV6-5 with TRBJ2-2, with D uncertain. CDR1 is MNHEY, CDR2 SVGAGI, per germline. Between the trimmed V and J ends, which lost 5 bases and 4 bases, there was a span of 11 bases. The CDR3 consists of 14 residues. CDR3 DNA sequence: TGTGCCAGCAGTCATGCCGGGCCCACCGGGGAGCTGTTTTTT. Its protein product is CASSHAGPTGELFF.

V gene TRBV27 combines with J gene TRBJ1-3; no reliable D call. This CDR3 has 13 amino acids. V was clipped by 0 bases and J by 4 bases, with 4 bases between them. CDR1 is MNHEY and CDR2 is SMNVEV in the germline V gene (reference sequence). Here the CDR3 reads CASSLSFGNTIYF. In DNA form, the CDR3 reads TGTGCCAGCAGTTTATCGTTCGGAAACACCATATATTTT.

This clone appeared once. The junction does not match germline at one end; this may be a read error. The chain uses TRBV7-9 and TRBJ2-5; weak D call: TRBD1 (5 bases). The CDR3 sequence is 11 residues long. The V gene's germline CDR1 is SEHNR and CDR2 FQNEAQ (reference sequence). CDR3 amino acids: CASSNPTAVHF. The CDR3 nucleotides are TGTGCCAGCAGCAACCCGACAGCAGTGCACTTC.

The rearrangement links TRBV5-1 to TRBJ1-6, with 9 bases lining up with TRBD1. The J segment lost 0 bases and the V segment lost 4 bases, leaving 5 bases of the junction unmatched. The CDR3 spans 17 residues. Germline CDR1 is SGHRS and CDR2 is YFSETQ. CDR3 sequence: CASSLGTGSSYNSPLHF. CDR3 bases: TGCGCCAGCAGCCTCGGGACAGGGAGCTCCTATAATTCACCCCTCCACTTT.

In DNA, the CDR3 is TGCAGCGTTGACTGGACAGAGCAGTTCTTC. Translation: CSVDWTEQFF. The J gene is TRBJ2-1, the V gene TRBV29-1; possibly TRBD1 for D (5 bases). CDR1 is SQVTM and CDR2 is ANQGSEA in the germline V gene. The V end lost 3 bases, the J end lost 10 bases, and 7 bases lay between the germline ends. This CDR3 has 10 residues.

The chain joins TRBV28 to TRBJ1-2; 7 bases align to TRBD1. This CDR3 has 14 amino acids. Germline CDR1 is MDHEN and CDR2 is SYDVKM. With V trimmed by 5 bases and J by 2 bases, 5 bases remained unmatched. The CDR3: CASSPSTGNYGYTF. The DNA of the CDR3 is TGTGCCAGCAGTCCTTCGACAGGGAACTATGGCTACACCTTC.

The chain links TRBV2 to TRBJ1-1, with TRBD1 matching over 7 bases. CDR1 is SNHLY, CDR2 FYNNEI, per germline. The CDR3 runs 14 residues. Trimming at V came to 6 bases and at J to 5 bases, leaving 9 bases not matched to a gene. Here the CDR3 DNA reads TGTGCCAGCAGCATCGACAGGGTAAGAACTGAAGCTTTCTTT. Its translation is CASSIDRVRTEAFF.

The J gene is TRBJ1-5, the V gene TRBV28, with D hard to call. The germline V gene has CDR1 MDHEN and CDR2 SYDVKM. V lost 6 bases and J lost 4, with 16 bases in between. This CDR3 comprises 15 residues. This CDR3 is CASSPVAGKNQPQHF. The CDR3 DNA is TGTGCCAGCAGCCCAGTAGCGGGGAAGAATCAGCCCCAGCATTTT.